The present T cell receptor beta chain was sequenced within a study of spatial heterogeneity in lung cancer (dated by TCRdb to between 2019 and 2020). Turning to the overall study: Donors were some 67 patients with early-stage, untreated non-small cell lung cancer from the lung TRACERx cohort. In the raw uncorrected reads, each unique combination of TCR and UMI appeared on average more than ten times. Both alpha and beta chains were TCR-sequenced in 220 or so tumor regions, under 85 matched nontumor lung samples and 56 PBMC samples obtained at surgery. Follow-up PBMC samples were sequenced whenever available, with a median time to follow-up of 2 to 3 years after resection. TCR repertoire features were related to nonsynonymous mutation counts determined by whole-exome sequencing of tumor tissue. More beta-chain than alpha-chain transcripts were consistently detected, likely reflecting higher beta-chain transcript abundance. TCR alpha and beta repertoires were quantitatively compared across multiple tumor regions, matched nontumor lung and blood in non-small cell lung cancer.

Libraries were built with 5' RACE. Sequencer: NextSeq 500. To allow correction of PCR and sequencing errors, the TCR library protocol tagged every TCR cDNA molecule with a unique molecular identifier. The published analysis was carried out like this. Decombinator tools were used for TCR identification, UMI-based error correction and CDR3 extraction. TCRs above a frequency of 2 per 1,000, corresponding to the top 1% of the tumor frequency distribution, were defined as expanded. Each repertoire was subsampled 100 times to 5,000 TCRs, after which Renyi diversity was computed with the R vegan package. CDR3 similarity networks were constructed using string-kernel similarity of amino acid triplets, with links drawn between CDR3s whose pairwise similarity was above 0.82. TCRdb's own reprocessing of the public reads used fastp at Q25 and MiXCR and kept productive beta chains. Every entry covers one CDR3 protein and lists the most common genes and DNA from its rows. For this entry, the V and J calls and clone size follow TCRdb and not the study's own pipeline. The sample has 45,000 to 55,000 distinct CDR3 sequences on record, about 10% of them singletons. Together, the top ten hold 30% to 35% of the sample.

As concerns this clonotype: Its antigen remains unidentified. No base-level quality is on record; no much larger clone is a single base apart.

Points the paper makes about the study in general: Ubiquitous expanded tumor TCRs were detected in blood more often at tumor resection than at routine follow-up. Confirming at a functional level the hypothesis that regional TCRs recognize regional mutations was considered to require additional single-cell paired TCR alpha and beta sequencing. Only approximately 13 patients were included in comparisons of baseline and follow-up blood repertoires.

CDR3 length: 16 amino acids, cysteine to phenylalanine. Only the CDR3 region is kept as DNA, spanning 48 bases read in frame from base 1. In the paper's terms, the time point label means: blood at routine non-recurrence follow-up after resection. Whole RNA extracted from tumor and nontumor lung tissue, or from cryopreserved PBMC samples, was used for TCR sequencing without cell sorting. Only patients for whom sufficient RNA was available from at least two tumor regions were selected for TCR sequencing. This sequence was found in a male donor with early-stage non-small cell lung cancer. The material sequenced was PBMCs, taken at follow-up. The chain couples TRBV21-1 to TRBJ1-2; the D call of TRBD1 is as the table states it, not checked on the DNA. TRBV21-1 is deemed a pseudogene. CDR3 region: CASSNKWDRALIGYTF. The DNA sequence follows: TGTGCCAGCAGCAATAAGTGGGACAGGGCTTTAATAGGCTACACCTTC.